This T cell receptor beta chain was captured in a study of cytomegalovirus exposure and HLA in healthy donors (dated by TCRdb to about 2017). For context, the study as a whole: An earlier analysis of approximately 640 of the donors reported approximately 290 Gb of sequence data and 100 million to 140 million unique TCR beta sequences from about 200 million T cells. Besides the first cohort of 550 to 750 subjects, a separate validation cohort made up of 120 or so different subjects was used. High-throughput TCR immunosequencing, statistical association of individual TCRs with disease status, and machine learning were combined to predict cytomegalovirus infection status. An earlier analysis of approximately 630 of the donors applied high-throughput TCR beta sequencing to assess whether each TCR beta V gene segment acted as functional or pseudogenic. Donor age, sex, ethnicity and CMV serostatus were collected together with the repertoire data. Around 330 gigabases of sequencing data and around 88 million unique TCR sequences made up an early release that covered roughly 670 HLA-typed donors. Typing coverage differed by locus: A, B, C, DRB1 and DQB1 were typed in roughly 620-630 donors, DQA1 in 522, DPA1 in roughly 590, and DPB1 in 472. The later analysis used no new phenotypic data to find candidate immune exposures, relying instead on TCR beta sequences and their occurrence across donors. Every repertoire in the discovery cohort had been generated on one and the same sequencing platform. Of the roughly 390 genotyped donors, approximately 80% were placed in the genetic ancestry cluster associated with self-reported Caucasian donors. The study was designed to test whether signatures of past pathogen exposure could be identified by cataloging public T cell receptors. HLA typing included class I and class II loci at four-digit resolution. The study used immunosequencing to profile the T cell repertoires of 666 subjects and linked those repertoires to cytomegalovirus serostatus. Four to six DR-DQ haplotypes were handled as single units for association and clustering, since linkage in the cohort was strong. A later genetic analysis used genome-wide SNP genotypes for about three fifths of the roughly 700 donors, treating that subset as a discovery cohort. A later analysis re-analyzed previously published TCR beta repertoires from hundreds of donors and added high-resolution HLA genotyping to study TCR occurrence patterns. Among about 360 genotyped donors of the cohort, an average of roughly 240,000 unique TCR beta nucleotide sequences were sequenced per donor, around 20% of them non-productive.

The CDR3, from cysteine to phenylalanine, totals 12 residues. CDR3 DNA only is kept here, 36 bases in frame from base 1. For CDR1 and CDR2, the germline V gene lists MNHEY and SVGAGI. V and J lose 6 bases and 5 bases, and a span of 10 bases separates them. Libraries were prepared through the immunoSEQ multiplex PCR assay. For the multiplex PCR, a mixture combining 60 forward primers for TCR Vbeta segments and 13 reverse primers for TCR Jbeta segments was used. The CDR3 region of rearranged TCR beta genes was amplified from genomic DNA by a multiplex PCR assay. Amplified TCR beta libraries were sequenced as 87-base-pair reads on the Illumina HiSeq System. As for how the authors treated the data: A later analysis counted about 80 million unique TCR beta chains across the 600 to 850 repertoires, and some 11 million of these chains were shared by at least two donors. Raw reads were error-corrected and collapsed into unique sequences by a nearest-neighbor algorithm in which closely related sequences were merged to remove PCR and sequencing errors. Alignment of CDR3 sequences to IMGT reference sequences was used to assign V, D and J gene segments. For a sequence to be retained, a match of at least six nucleotides was required to both a V gene segment and a J gene segment. Rearrangements were classified as productive when the CDR3 lacked stop codons and remained in frame with V and J, and all other rearrangements were classified as non-productive. CDR3 was defined by IMGT convention, running from the second conserved V-encoded cysteine to the conserved J-encoded phenylalanine. In an earlier analysis of approximately 590 of the donors, sequences lacking an unambiguous match to a single V gene segment were excluded. In an earlier analysis of some 590 of the donors, a V segment was called functional when productive rearrangements were above 56.7%, and segregating when the standard deviation between donors exceeded 5%. A statistical classification framework was developed to diagnose cytomegalovirus status using the catalog of TCR beta chain sequences. In a later analysis, TCR nucleotide sequences were compared against IMGT/GENE-DB human TR gene sequences so that V and J genes could be assigned. In a later analysis, CDR3 sequences and most-parsimonious VDJ recombination scenarios were assigned using the TCRdist pipeline. In a later analysis, each TCR beta chain was defined by its CDR3 amino acid sequence together with its V-gene family, and reads without a unique V-gene family were excluded. As a way to deal with suspected cross-contamination and a sequencing artifact, a later analysis dropped 450 to 600 nucleotide sequences that were highly shared and had low generation probability. For each public chain, a later analysis derived a clonal expansion index from normalized ranks of inferred template counts within each repertoire. In a later analysis, generation probabilities were computed with a VDJ recombination model fitted to out-of-frame rearrangements, and the resulting probabilities were checked against IGoR. A later analysis scored TCR-TCR, TCR-HLA and TCR-CMV co-occurrence with hypergeometric tests, applying a repertoire-size bias correction to TCR pairs. To estimate false discovery rates, a later analysis permuted the HLA or CMV assignments 20 times. A later analysis grouped co-occurring TCRs with DBSCAN, adding TCRdist sequence similarity when clustering within HLA-allele-positive subsets. Co-occurrence clustering excluded repertoires with fewer than 30,000 or more than 120,000 public chains, plus five with anomalous nucleotide sharing. TCRdb mirrors the immuneACCESS table, restricted to in-frame sequences. Some clones are absent from its copies; in checked studies, under half trace to an unresolved V gene, and the reason for the others is unknown. That table furnishes V, J and clone size, whereas the DNA furnished D and trimming. This sample's listing comprises approximately 77,000 clones. Roughly 4.8% of the sample is held by the ten biggest clonotypes.

Details on this clone: No cognate antigen has been identified for it.

General study outcomes and caveats: In a later analysis, the rate of TCR association differed among HLA loci, with DRB1 alleles having the most associated TCRs and HLA-C alleles having the fewest. The study listed 150 to 200 TCR beta chains as associated with cytomegalovirus. An association between a missense DCLRE1C variant and V-gene and J-gene trimming of TCR beta chains was found in a later genetic analysis and replicated in an independent cohort. A cluster of highly shared sequence variants was judged likely to represent a technical artifact of the sequencing pipeline. Linkage disequilibrium might explain the correlated functional status among segregating V segments, but an unknown experimental factor could not be excluded. Assigning TCR associations to individual alleles was difficult when HLA alleles, especially DR and DQ, strongly co-occurred. Sequencing depth was assumed to be roughly uniform across donors in the presence/absence analyses, though that assumption may not hold. Only TCR beta chains were sequenced in this cohort, and the absence of alpha or paired-chain data limited detectable features. The only immune exposure information available for the cohort was CMV serostatus. In both the original and validation cohorts, the classifier was reported to diagnose cytomegalovirus status with high specificity and sensitivity. HLA typing was unavailable for some donors at each locus, so association tests used only the typed subset. An earlier analysis of approximately 570 of the donors showed that most TCR beta V segments appeared in productive rearrangements either about 87% or about 30% of the time, which broadly matched IMGT annotations. According to a later genetic analysis, donors in an Asian-associated ancestry cluster had fewer N-insertions in productive TCRs than the approximately 690-donor mean. Compared with equally common non-associated chains, HLA-associated TCR beta chains in a later analysis were more clonally expanded and had lower generation probabilities. Most TCR sequences were seen in very few donors, while some public TCRs were found in many individuals. According to the authors, the approach could potentially be generalized to other disease states and immunological phenotypes. Some IMGT-functional V segments, including TRBV6-2 and TRBV6-3, could not be told apart with the 87-base-pair reads, so those segments were excluded. Some 15 rarely observed V segments, including chromosome 9 orphons, were excluded from the earlier analysis of about 500 of the donors because counts were too low. In a later analysis, around 17,000 TCR beta sequences were associated with specific HLA alleles at a false discovery rate of 0.05. A later analysis reported that several top co-occurrence clusters appeared linked to parvovirus B19, influenza, CMV and Epstein-Barr virus. In vitro tests confirmed that a few of the cytomegalovirus-associated TCR beta chains recognize cytomegalovirus antigens. A further reported finding was that TCR beta sequences accurately predicted the HLA-A and HLA-B alleles for most subjects in the first cohort. A later analysis found that most CMV-associated TCR beta chains appeared HLA-restricted, with HLA associations seemingly driven largely by CMV exposure.

The cohort was made up of 666 healthy bone marrow donors. At the time of sampling, every cohort member was nominally healthy, though immune exposures that went unrecorded were likely present. The donor was CMV seronegative and was included in the group of 352 seronegative cohort members. Every donor gave a peripheral blood sample, and the peripheral blood mononuclear cells from that sample were used for TCR beta sequencing. Genomic DNA was extracted from the blood cell samples with the Qiagen DNeasy Blood Extraction Kit. Recombination joined TRBV6-5 with TRBJ1-1; TRBD1 is possibly the D segment (5 matching bases). The sequence derives from a man aged 25-45 years in good health and CMV-seronegative. Material for sequencing was PBMCs. The nucleotide sequence is given as TGTGCCAGCAGCTTCGGGGGAACTGAAGCTTTCTTT. This encodes CASSFGGTEAFF.